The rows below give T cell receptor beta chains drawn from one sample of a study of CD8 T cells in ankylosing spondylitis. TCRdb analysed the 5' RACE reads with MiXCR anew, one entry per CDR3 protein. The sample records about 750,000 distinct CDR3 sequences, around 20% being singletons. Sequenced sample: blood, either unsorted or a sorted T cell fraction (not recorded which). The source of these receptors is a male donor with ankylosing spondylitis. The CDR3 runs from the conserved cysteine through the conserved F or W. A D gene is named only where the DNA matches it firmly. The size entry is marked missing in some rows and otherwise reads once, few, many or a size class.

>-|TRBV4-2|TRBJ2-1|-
TGTGCCAGCAGCCAAGGGGACACCCCACGAGGGCTGAAGTTCTTC
CASSQGDTPRGLKFF
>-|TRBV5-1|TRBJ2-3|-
TGCGCCAGCAGCAAACTAGGGGACTGGGAGACAGATACGCAGTATTTT
CASSKLGDWETDTQYF
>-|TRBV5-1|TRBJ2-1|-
TGCGCCAGCACCCAGGAGGCCACCTACAATGAGCAGTTCTTC
CASTQEATYNEQFF
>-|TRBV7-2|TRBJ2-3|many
TGTGCCAGCAGCTTAGAGGTTAGCACAGATACGCAGTATTTT
CASSLEVSTDTQYF
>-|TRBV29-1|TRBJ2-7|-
TGCAGCGTTGAATACCTAGGGGGGGACGAGCAGTACTTC
CSVEYLGGDEQYF
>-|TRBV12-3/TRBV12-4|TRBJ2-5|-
TGTGCCAGCAGTTTTGGCCCTCTGAGGACCCAGTACTTC
CASSFGPLRTQYF
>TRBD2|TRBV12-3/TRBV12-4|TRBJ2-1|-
TGTGCCAGCAGCCCATGGGCTAGCGGGGACAATGAGCAGTTCTTC
CASSPWASGDNEQFF
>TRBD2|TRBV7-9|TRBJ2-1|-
TGTGCCAGCAGCTTGACTAGCGGGACCCAGAATGAGCAGTTCTTC
CASSLTSGTQNEQFF
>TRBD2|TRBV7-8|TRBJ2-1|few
TGTGCCAGCAGCTCAGCGGGGGGGCTTAACAATGAGCAGTTCTTC
CASSSAGGLNNEQFF
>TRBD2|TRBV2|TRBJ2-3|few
TGTGCCAGCAGTGAAGGTACCCGGACTAGGCCTACAGATACGCAGTATTTT
CASSEGTRTRPTDTQYF
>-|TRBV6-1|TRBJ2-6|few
TGTGCCAGCAGTCGAGGGGGGCTACGGACTACAGGGGCCAACGTCCTGACTTTC
CASSRGGLRTTGANVLTF
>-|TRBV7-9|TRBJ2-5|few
TGTGCCAGCAGCCCCGCGATGGGGGGAGACCAAGAGACCCAGTACTTC
CASSPAMGGDQETQYF
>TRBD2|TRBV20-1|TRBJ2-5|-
TGCAGTGCTCCCACTAGCGGGAAAGAGACCCAGTACTTC
CSAPTSGKETQYF
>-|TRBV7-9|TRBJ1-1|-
TGTGCCAGCAGCCCCCCCCTTGACGTTTCGGGAGAAGCTTTCTTT
CASSPPLDVSGEAFF
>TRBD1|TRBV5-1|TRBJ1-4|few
TGCGCCAGCAGCCGAGGACAGGCAGGAGAAAAACTGTTTTTT
CASSRGQAGEKLFF
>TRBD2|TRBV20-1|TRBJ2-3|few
TGCACGGGGACTAGCGGGACTACTAGCACAGATACGCAGTATTTT
CTGTSGTTSTDTQYF
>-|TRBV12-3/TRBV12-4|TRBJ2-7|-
TGTGCCTCAACCGAGCTAGCAGATTCCTACGAGCAGTACTTC
CASTELADSYEQYF
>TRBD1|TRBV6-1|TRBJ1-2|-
TGTGCCAGCAGTGCTGGGACAGGGGGCGCCGCGGGCGGCTACACCTTC
CASSAGTGGAAGGYTF
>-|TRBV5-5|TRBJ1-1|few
TGTGCCAGCAGCATTCAAGTTTCGAACACTGAAGCTTTCTTT
CASSIQVSNTEAFF
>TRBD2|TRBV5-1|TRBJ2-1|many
TGCGCCAGCAGCTTGGGCAAGACGACTAGCGGGAGATTGGATGAGCAGTTCTTC
CASSLGKTTSGRLDEQFF
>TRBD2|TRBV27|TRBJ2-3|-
TGTGCCAGCAGCTTTAGCGGGGGCCCCTCAGATACGCAGTATTTT
CASSFSGGPSDTQYF
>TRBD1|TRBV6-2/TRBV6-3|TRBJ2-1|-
TGTGCCAGCAGACTACAGGGGAATGAGCAGTTCTTC
CASRLQGNEQFF
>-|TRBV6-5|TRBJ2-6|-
TGTGCCAGCAGCATGACTGAAGGGGCCAACGTCCTGACTTTC
CASSMTEGANVLTF
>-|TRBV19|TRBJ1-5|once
TGTGCCAGTAGTATGACCGCCTGGGGCAATCAGCCCCAGCATTTT
CASSMTAWGNQPQHF
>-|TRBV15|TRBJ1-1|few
TGTGCCACCAGCAGAGAGGAGATACAGCTTGAAGCTTTCTTT
CATSREEIQLEAFF
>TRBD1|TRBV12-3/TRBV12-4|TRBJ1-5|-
TGTGCCAGCAGTTTAGGTACCGGGACAGGTCTAAATCAGCCCCAGCATTTT
CASSLGTGTGLNQPQHF
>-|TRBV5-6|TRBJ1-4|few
TGTGCCAGCAGCTTCGACCTCGGTGAAAAACTGTTTTTT
CASSFDLGEKLFF
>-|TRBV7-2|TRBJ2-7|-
TGTGCCAGCAGCTTAGCTAGCAACAGGGTCCCCTCCTACGAGCAGTACTTC
CASSLASNRVPSYEQYF
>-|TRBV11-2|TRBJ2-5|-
TGTGCCAGCAGACAACCGGGACCGAGACAAGAGACCCAGTACTTC
CASRQPGPRQETQYF
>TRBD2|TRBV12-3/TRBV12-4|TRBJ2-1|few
TGTGCCAGCAGCCAGCGGGGGGGAAACTACAATGAGCAGTTCTTC
CASSQRGGNYNEQFF
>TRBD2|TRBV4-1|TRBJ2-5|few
TGCGCCAGCAGCCATGCCGGGTTTAGCGGGGGTGAGACCCAGTACTTC
CASSHAGFSGGETQYF
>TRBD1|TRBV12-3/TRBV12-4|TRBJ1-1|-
TGTGCCAGCAGTTCGACTGAGGGACAGGGGGCAAGAGCTTTCTTT
CASSSTEGQGARAFF
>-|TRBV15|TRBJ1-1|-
TGTGCCACCAGCAGAGATGGCAGACTGAACACTGAAGCTTTCTTT
CATSRDGRLNTEAFF
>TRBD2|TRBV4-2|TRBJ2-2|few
TGTGCCAGCAGACGACTAGCGGAGTACACCGGGGAGCTGTTTTTT
CASRRLAEYTGELFF
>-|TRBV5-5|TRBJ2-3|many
TGTGCCAGCAGCTTGGGGACATTCCCGGATACGCAGTATTTT
CASSLGTFPDTQYF
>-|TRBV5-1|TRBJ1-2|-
TGCGCCAGCAGCTTGGAACAGTTAGACTATGGCTACACCTTC
CASSLEQLDYGYTF
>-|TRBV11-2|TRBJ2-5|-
TGTGCCAGCAGCTCCCAGAGACAGTACCAAGAGACCCAGTACTTC
CASSSQRQYQETQYF
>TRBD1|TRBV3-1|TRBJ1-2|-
TGTGCCAGCAGCCAGGGACAGGGGATCAACTATGGCTACACCTTC
CASSQGQGINYGYTF
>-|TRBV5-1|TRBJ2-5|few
TGCGCCAGCGTCCGGGACTCCCAAGAGACCCAGTACTTC
CASVRDSQETQYF
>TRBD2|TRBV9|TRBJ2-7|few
TGTGCCAGCAGCCCTGCCCGACTAGCGGGGATCTACGAGCAGTACTTC
CASSPARLAGIYEQYF
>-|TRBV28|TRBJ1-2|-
TGTGCCAGCAGTTTTCCCAGGGACTATGGCTACACCTTC
CASSFPRDYGYTF
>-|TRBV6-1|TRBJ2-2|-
TGTGCCAGCAGGATACGACAAGGGGTGTACACCGGGGAGCTGTTTTTT
CASRIRQGVYTGELFF
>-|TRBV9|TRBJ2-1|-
-
CASSVEDFGNEQFF
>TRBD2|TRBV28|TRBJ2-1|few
TGTGCCAGCAGTTTATTTACACCCGGGGGGTATGAGCAGTTCTTC
CASSLFTPGGYEQFF
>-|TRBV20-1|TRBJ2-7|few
TGCAGTGCGAGGACTGGGAGCTCCTACGAGCAGTACTTC
CSARTGSSYEQYF
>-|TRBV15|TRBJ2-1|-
TGTGCCACCAGGAAAGAAAGGGCGGGGATACGAGGGAATGAGCAGTTCTTC
CATRKERAGIRGNEQFF
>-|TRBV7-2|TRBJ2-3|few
TGTGCCAGCAGTCGACTAGATGTAACAGATACGCAGTATTTT
CASSRLDVTDTQYF
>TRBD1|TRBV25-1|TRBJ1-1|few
TGTGCCAGCAGGACGGGACAGGGATATACTGAAGCTTTCTTT
CASRTGQGYTEAFF
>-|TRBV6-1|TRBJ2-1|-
TGTGCCAGCAGTGACGGACTACAAACACAGGGGCAGTTCTTC
CASSDGLQTQGQFF
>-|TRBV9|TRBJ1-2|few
TGTGCCAGCAGCCCCACCGACAGGTCCCGCTATGGCTACACCTTC
CASSPTDRSRYGYTF
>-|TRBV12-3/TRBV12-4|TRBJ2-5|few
TGTGCCAGCAGTTTTTATCTTGAGTCCCCGGAGACCCAGTACTTC
CASSFYLESPETQYF
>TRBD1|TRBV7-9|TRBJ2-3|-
TGTGCCAGCAGGACAGGGTTGGGCAGCACAGATACGCAGTATTTT
CASRTGLGSTDTQYF
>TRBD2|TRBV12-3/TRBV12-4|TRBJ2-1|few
TGTGCCAGCAGTTCTCGCCTAGCGGGAGTACACAATGAGCAGTTCTTC
CASSSRLAGVHNEQFF
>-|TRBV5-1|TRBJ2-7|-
TGCGCCAGCAGCTCCTCAGACGGCTACGAGCAGTACTTC
CASSSSDGYEQYF
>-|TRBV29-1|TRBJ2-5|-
TGCAGCGTTGCAAAACAGGGAAGAGAGACCCAGTACTTC
CSVAKQGRETQYF